The 14 T cell receptor beta chains below all came from one sample that was sequenced in a study of T cells after yellow fever vaccination. TCRdb fed the 5' RACE reads into MiXCR, producing one record per CDR3 protein. The table includes about 50,000 distinct CDR3 sequences, 7% to 8.5% detected once. This sample comprised CD8+ T cells sorted from PBMCs, obtained less than 16 days after the first yellow fever vaccination. These receptor sequences come from a man younger than 30 who received the YFV17D yellow fever vaccine.

This clonotype occurred many times. This chain links TRBV5-6 with TRBJ2-3, with D perhaps TRBD1 (5 bases). CDR1 and CDR2 from the germline V gene are SGHDT and YYEEEE. Trimming removed 3 bases at V and 4 bases at J, with 15 bases between. This CDR3 spans 15 amino acids. The CDR3 protein is CASSSGSVLPDTQYF. CDR3 in DNA: TGTGCCAGCAGCTCAGGGTCGGTCCTCCCAGATACGCAGTATTTT.

This clonotype was seen many times. The chain employs TRBV3-1 and TRBJ2-3; the D is unclear. Germline V gives CDR1 LGHDT, CDR2 YNNKEL (reference sequence). The CDR3 is made up of 16 amino acids. V dropped 5 bases and J dropped 5 bases, with 20 bases sitting between them. The CDR3 reads CASSRARTKAIDTQYF. The CDR3 nucleotides read TGTGCCAGCAGCAGGGCCAGGACCAAGGCCATAGATACGCAGTATTTT.

This clonotype was detected many times. The rearrangement links TRBV7-9 to TRBJ2-3; unclear D gene. Looked up from germline, CDR1 is SEHNR and CDR2 is FQNEAQ (reference sequence). The CDR3 consists of 17 residues. V lost 5 bases to trimming and J lost 1 base, with 19 bases between them. Here the CDR3 reads CASSATPGREGTDTQYF. The CDR3 DNA reads as TGTGCCAGCAGCGCGACACCTGGACGAGAGGGCACAGATACGCAGTATTTT.

This clonotype was detected many times. The chain joins TRBV20-1 to TRBJ1-5; D remains ambiguous. Trimming shortened V by 0 bases and J by 0 bases, and 18 bases separated the two germline ends. The length of the CDR3 is 18 residues. Germline V lookup: CDR1 DFQATT, CDR2 SNEGSKA (reference sequence). CDR3 coding DNA: TGCAGTGCTAGAGACCGGACCATTCCCCTTTATAGCAATCAGCCCCAGCATTTT. Its translation: CSARDRTIPLYSNQPQHF.

This clonotype was seen more than once but under ten times. J is TRBJ2-5 and V is TRBV3-1; unclear D gene. Trimming left V 1 base short and J 5 bases short, with 2 bases between. The CDR3 runs 11 residues. CDR1 LGHDT and CDR2 YNNKEL come from the germline V gene (reference sequence). This CDR3 is CASSQVETQYF. Here the CDR3 DNA reads TGTGCCAGCAGCCAAGTCGAGACCCAGTACTTC.

This clonotype occurred many times. This chain connects TRBV19 to TRBJ2-1; D might be TRBD1 or TRBD2, each matching 6 bases. CDR3 length: 14 amino acids. Per the germline V gene, CDR1 is LNHDA and CDR2 is SQIVND (reference sequence). V dropped 3 bases and J dropped 5 bases, with 11 bases sitting between them. The CDR3 DNA reads TGTGCCAGTAGTATCTGGGGGGCGAACAATGAGCAGTTCTTC. Translated, it gives CASSIWGANNEQFF.

This clonotype was observed at least ten times. The V call is TRBV7-8, the J call TRBJ2-7; the D gene is possibly TRBD1 (6 bases). Trimming stripped 3 bases from V and 4 bases from J, with 13 bases between. The germline V gene has CDR1 SGHVS and CDR2 FQNEAQ. The CDR3 spans 14 residues. Here the CDR3 DNA reads TGTGCCAGCAGCTTCAGGGGCTTGGTGTACGAGCAGTACTTC. Encoded protein: CASSFRGLVYEQYF. The entire variable domain, with the rest obtained from reference TRBV7-8 and TRBJ2-7, is as follows: GAGVSQSPRYKVAKRGQDVALRCDPISGHVSLFWYQQALGQGPEFLTYFQNEAQLDKSGLPSDRFFAERPEGSVSTLKIQRTQQEDSAVYLCASSFRGLVYEQYFGPGTRLTVT.

This clonotype was seen ten or more times. V and J are TRBV6-5 and TRBJ1-2, with unresolved D. The CDR3 extends over 15 amino acids. V lost 5 bases and J lost 3, with 16 bases in between. The germline V gene encodes CDR1 MNHEY and CDR2 SVGAGI. The DNA of the CDR3 is TGTGCCAGCAGTCCGACGAACCCTGGCTACTATGGCTACACCTTC. Translated: CASSPTNPGYYGYTF.

There are many counts of this clonotype. The chain has TRBV13 and TRBJ1-2, with 8 positions matching TRBD1. V lost 0 bases to trimming and J lost 1 base; unmatched junction nucleotides: 4. The CDR3 runs 16 residues. Germline V gives CDR1 PRHDT, CDR2 FYEKMQ (reference sequence). CDR3: CASSLGTGVDNYGYTF. The DNA for the CDR3 is TGTGCCAGCAGCTTAGGGACAGGGGTAGATAACTATGGCTACACCTTC.

This clonotype has a count of ten or more. The rearrangement links TRBV4-3 to TRBJ2-1, with D possibly being TRBD1 (5 bases). Between the trimmed V and J ends, which lost 3 bases and 9 bases, there was a span of 9 bases. The germline gives CDR1 LGHNA, CDR2 YSLEER. The CDR3 is 12 residues long. The CDR3 here is CASSQRRGEQFF. The CDR3 DNA sequence: TGCGCCAGCAGCCAGCGAAGGGGTGAGCAGTTCTTC.

This clonotype was picked up many times. The V gene is TRBV7-9, the J gene TRBJ1-1; no firm D call. This CDR3 is built from 15 residues. Germline loops: CDR1 SEHNR, CDR2 FQNEAQ (reference sequence). Trimming shortened V by 5 bases and J by 1 base, and 14 bases separated the two germline ends. The CDR3 protein is CASSQVAGGNTEAFF. DNA for the CDR3: TGTGCCAGCAGCCAAGTGGCGGGCGGGAACACTGAAGCTTTCTTT.

This clonotype was detected ten times or more. The chain is built from TRBV5-4 and TRBJ2-3, with a weak D call TRBD2 (7 bases). Germline CDR1 is SGHNT and CDR2 is YYREEE (reference sequence). Deletions cut 1 base from V and 1 base from J, with 19 bases between. The CDR3 extends over 18 amino acids. CDR3 nucleotides: TGTGCCAGCAGCTTGTGGGGGGGCCTTAGTCGAGGCACAGATACGCAGTATTTT. This gives the protein CASSLWGGLSRGTDTQYF.

On this clonotype: A read error is possible here, since a much larger clone lies one base away. The rearrangement links TRBV10-2 to TRBJ1-5; D not resolved. Germline V gene lookup returns CDR1 WSHSY and CDR2 SAAADI. This CDR3 contains 12 residues. V was trimmed by 7 bases and J by 4 bases, leaving 8 bases between them. CDR3 loop: CASMRKNQPQHF. CDR3 nucleotide sequence: TGCGCCAGCATGCGCAAAAATCAGCCCCAGCATTTT.

This clonotype was recorded many times. The DNA for the CDR3 is TGTGCCAGCAGCTTCGACCGGGACAGGATGAACACTGAAGCTTTCTTT. Translated: CASSFDRDRMNTEAFF. The chain recombines TRBV7-6 with TRBJ1-1, with 8 bases lining up with TRBD1. The ends lost 3 bases at V and 0 bases at J; junction bases unmatched: 6. Germline CDR1 reads SGHVS; CDR2 reads FNYEAQ. The CDR3 runs to 16 residues.